The 26 T cell receptor beta chains listed next were all sequenced from one sample in a study of graft-versus-host responses after intestinal transplantation. Data came from immunoSEQ multiplex PCR; TCRdb stores just in-frame clones and leaves some out. This table holds some 110,000 clones, about 88% found once. Their antigen targets remain unknown. The sequenced sample was unstimulated CD4+ T cells sorted from spleen or lymph node cells, obtained before intestinal transplant. The receptors originated from a human donor who received an intestinal transplant.

This clone was observed a handful of times. This chain uses TRBV18 with TRBJ2-2; D gene ambiguous. The CDR3 loop spans 15 amino acids. Trimming removed 3 bases at V and 5 bases at J, with 13 bases between. From germline, CDR1 is KGHSH and CDR2 LQKENI. The CDR3 loop reads CASSPYTPWTGELFF. CDR3 DNA sequence: TGTGCCAGCTCACCGTATACCCCGTGGACCGGGGAGCTGTTTTTT.

The chain has TRBV25-1 and TRBJ1-2; D gene ambiguous. Per germline, CDR1 MGHDK and CDR2 SYGVNS. Trimming took off 1 base at V and 1 base at J, with 7 bases between the two ends. This CDR3 is built from 14 residues. CDR3: CASSESNNNYGYTF. The CDR3 bases are TGTGCCAGCAGTGAATCGAACAATAACTATGGCTACACCTTC.

The rearrangement joins TRBV9 to TRBJ2-3; weak D call: TRBD2 (6 bases). The CDR3 is made up of 17 amino acids. Germline assignment: CDR1 SGDLS and CDR2 YYNGEE. V shed 2 bases and J shed 1 base, with 17 bases lying between them. The CDR3 region has the DNA TGTGCCAGCAGCGTCGACCGTGGGCGGGGCGGCACAGATACGCAGTATTTT. Translation gives CASSVDRGRGGTDTQYF.

V gene TRBV28 combines with J gene TRBJ1-2, with D tentatively TRBD1 (5 bases). The CDR3 consists of 12 residues. Per the germline V gene, CDR1 is MDHEN and CDR2 is SYDVKM. The ends were cut back, 6 bases at V and 8 bases at J, with 13 bases in the middle. This CDR3 reads CASSSVGEGYTF. As DNA, the CDR3 is TGTGCCAGCAGCAGTGTAGGGGAAGGCTACACCTTC.

This clone appeared a single time. This chain uses TRBV9 with TRBJ2-7; D ambiguous. CDR1 SGDLS and CDR2 YYNGEE come from the germline V gene. Trimming stripped 4 bases from V and 1 base from J, with 12 bases between. The CDR3 runs 14 residues. The CDR3 protein is CASSPSMRSYEQYF. The CDR3 region has the DNA TGTGCCAGCAGCCCTTCCATGAGGTCCTACGAGCAGTACTTC.

The DNA of the CDR3 is TGTGCCAGCAGTTTATCGATGGGGATTGGGACAGATACGCAGTATTTT. Translating gives CASSLSMGIGTDTQYF. The gene calls are TRBV27 and TRBJ2-3; no reliable D call. Trimming left V 0 bases short and J 3 bases short, with 13 bases between. The CDR3 spans 16 residues. Germline CDR1 reads MNHEY; CDR2 reads SMNVEV (reference sequence).

The chain employs TRBV5-1 and TRBJ2-1; weak D call: TRBD1 (5 bases). The CDR3 covers 17 residues. CDR1 is SGHRS, CDR2 YFSETQ, per germline. V was clipped by 2 bases and J by 5 bases, with 20 bases between them. Here the CDR3 DNA reads TGCGCCAGCAGCTTACAGGTCTGGGGTAGGTCGGACAATGAGCAGTTCTTC. This encodes CASSLQVWGRSDNEQFF.

The rearrangement uses TRBV5-1 and TRBJ2-3, with 7 positions matching TRBD1. V shed 6 bases and J 3 bases; nucleotides not matched to a gene: 7. The germline V gene has CDR1 SGHRS and CDR2 YFSETQ. The CDR3 length is 14 residues. CDR3 in DNA: TGCGCCAGCAACAGGGGCGAATCTACAGATACGCAGTATTTT. It is translated as CASNRGESTDTQYF. Filled out from reference TRBV5-1 and TRBJ2-3, the complete variable domain reads KAGVTQTPRYLIKTRGQQVTLSCSPISGHRSVSWYQQTPGQGLQFLFEYFSETQRNKGNFPGRFSGRQFSNSRSEMNVSTLELGDSALYLCASNRGESTDTQYFGPGTRLTVL.

V is TRBV5-1 and J is TRBJ1-4; 10 positions match TRBD1. The trim removed 2 bases at V and 7 bases at J, leaving 5 bases unmatched. Germline assignment: CDR1 SGHRS and CDR2 YFSETQ. CDR3 size: 15 residues. The CDR3 spells CASSLDGQGGEKLFF. DNA of the CDR3: TGCGCCAGCAGCTTAGATGGACAGGGGGGTGAAAAACTGTTTTTT.

The CDR3 is CAISEWETQYF. The CDR3 DNA reads as TGTGCCATCAGTGAGTGGGAGACCCAGTACTTC. This chain connects TRBV10-3 to TRBJ2-5; D is undetermined. Germline CDR1 and CDR2: ENHRY and SYGVKD. The V and J ends lost 1 base and 5 bases respectively, with 2 bases between them. The CDR3 totals 11 residues.

This chain's CDR3 is CASSSLAGGRETQYF. CDR3 sequence (DNA): TGTGCCAGCAGTTCATTAGCGGGGGGGCGAGAGACCCAGTACTTC. The J gene is TRBJ2-5, the V gene TRBV27, with 11 nucleotides matching TRBD2. V lost 4 bases to trimming and J lost 4 bases; unmatched junction nucleotides: 5. Per germline, CDR1 MNHEY and CDR2 SMNVEV (reference sequence). This CDR3 contains 15 residues.

This clone occurred a few times. This CDR3 reads CASSLADTQYF. In DNA form, the CDR3 reads TGTGCCAGCAGCTTAGCAGATACGCAGTATTTT. This chain joins TRBV7-2 and TRBJ2-3; D is unclear. The V end lost 0 bases, the J end lost 5 bases, and 0 bases lay between the germline ends. The CDR3 has 11 residues. Germline CDR1 and CDR2: SGHTA and FQGNSA.

The chain links TRBV19 to TRBJ2-2; 9 bases align to TRBD2. The CDR3 length is 16 residues. CDR1 is LNHDA, CDR2 SQIVND, per germline (reference sequence). V dropped 0 bases and J dropped 4; count of bases not matched to a gene: 3. The CDR3, as DNA: TGTGCCAGTAGTATAGAGCGGGGGGGCATCACCGGGGAGCTGTTTTTT. It yields the protein CASSIERGGITGELFF. The variable domain in full, completed from reference TRBV19 and TRBJ2-2, reads DGGITQSPKYLFRKEGQNVTLSCEQNLNHDAMYWYRQDPGQGLRLIYYSQIVNDFQKGDIAEGYSVSREKKESFPLTVTSAQKNPTAFYLCASSIERGGITGELFFGEGSRLTVL.

This chain links TRBV4-1 with TRBJ2-7, with 8 bases that match TRBD2. Germline CDR1 is MGHRA and CDR2 is YSYEKL. The V gene end was trimmed by 1 base and the J gene end by 4 bases; junction bases not matched to a gene: 21. The CDR3 consists of 20 residues. CDR3 DNA: TGCGCCAGCAGCCAAGTGGCCGGGACTAGGGGCAGCCTAGATGCGTACGAGCAGTACTTC. Protein sequence: CASSQVAGTRGSLDAYEQYF.

This clone has more than one count but fewer than ten. As DNA, the CDR3 is TGTGCCAGCAGTTTCCGACTCTCTGGGGCCAACGTCCTGACTTTC. The encoded protein is CASSFRLSGANVLTF. J is TRBJ2-6 and V is TRBV27, with D hard to call. V was trimmed by 3 bases and J by 0 bases, leaving 6 bases between them. The V gene's germline CDR1 is MNHEY and CDR2 SMNVEV (reference sequence). The CDR3 length is 15 residues.

This rearrangement joins TRBV29-1 to TRBJ1-1; D is unclear. Germline loops: CDR1 SQVTM, CDR2 ANQGSEA. Deletions cut 4 bases from V and 3 bases from J, with 9 bases between. This CDR3 is 12 amino acids long. The CDR3 region is CSVGELDTEAFF. The DNA for the CDR3 is TGCAGCGTTGGTGAGTTGGACACTGAAGCTTTCTTT. Together with reference TRBV29-1 and TRBJ1-1, the CDR3 gives the full variable domain: SAVISQKPSRDICQRGTSLTIQCQVDSQVTMMFWYRQQPGQSLTLIATANQGSEATYESGFVIDKFPISRPNLTFSTLTVSNMSPEDSSIYLCSVGELDTEAFFGQGTRLTVV.

The chain combines TRBV9 with TRBJ2-5, with D perhaps matching TRBD1 (6 bases). The V and J ends lost 2 bases and 1 base respectively, with 12 bases between them. The CDR3 sequence is 15 residues long. The V gene's germline CDR1 is SGDLS and CDR2 YYNGEE. Written as DNA, the CDR3 is TGTGCCAGCAGCGTCGGACAGCTCTTCCAAGAGACCCAGTACTTC. This encodes CASSVGQLFQETQYF.

This sequence joins TRBV11-2 and TRBJ1-2, with D possibly TRBD1 on 6 matching bases. V lost 0 bases and J lost 3, with 20 bases in between. The CDR3 is 18 residues long. Germline V lookup: CDR1 SGHAT, CDR2 FQNNGV. CDR3 sequence reads: CASSLDIMGQGIYYGYTF. The DNA of the CDR3 is TGTGCCAGCAGCTTAGATATTATGGGGCAGGGGATATACTATGGCTACACCTTC.

The chain couples TRBV6-1 to TRBJ2-7; 7 bases map to TRBD2. V trimming: 6 bases; J trimming: 0 bases; junction bases outside the gene matches: 8. The length of the CDR3 is 15 residues. The germline V gene has CDR1 MNHNS and CDR2 SASEGT. As DNA, the CDR3 is TGTGCCAGCAGGCGGCTGGGGGGGGACTCCTACGAGCAGTACTTC. This sequence encodes CASRRLGGDSYEQYF.

The chain combines TRBV10-3 with TRBJ2-7; 7 bases are a match to TRBD1. Germline loops: CDR1 ENHRY, CDR2 SYGVKD. The CDR3 consists of 16 residues. After removal of 7 bases from V and 2 bases from J, the junction contained 14 bases not matched to a gene. The CDR3 protein is CAINRGPVDGTYEQYF. The CDR3 bases are TGTGCCATCAACAGGGGACCGGTCGACGGGACCTACGAGCAGTACTTC.

The chain joins TRBV15 to TRBJ2-7, with D tentatively TRBD1 (5 bases). V lost 4 bases, J lost 3 bases, and 13 bases lay in between. The germline V gene has CDR1 LNHNV and CDR2 YYDKDF (reference sequence). The CDR3 extends over 14 amino acids. CDR3 in amino acids: CATSKGALSYEQYF. In DNA form, the CDR3 reads TGTGCCACCAGCAAAGGGGCTTTAAGCTACGAGCAGTACTTC.

This clone was seen a handful of times. The CDR3 sequence: CASSRDRLSSGNTIYF. As DNA, the CDR3 is TGTGCCAGCAGCCGGGACAGGTTGAGCTCTGGAAACACCATATATTTT. The genes are TRBV11-2 and TRBJ1-3; TRBD1 matches at 8 bases. V was clipped by 5 bases and J by 0 bases; unmatched bases: 6. Per germline, CDR1 SGHAT and CDR2 FQNNGV. The CDR3 is 16 residues long.

V is TRBV6-5 and J is TRBJ1-3; D gene ambiguous. Trimming cost V 4 bases and J 2 bases, with 9 bases left between them. The CDR3 totals 14 residues. Germline CDR1 reads MNHEY; CDR2 reads SVGAGI. CDR3 sequence reads: CASSLVQAGNTIYF. The CDR3 nucleotides are TGTGCCAGCAGTTTGGTCCAGGCTGGAAACACCATATATTTT.

The genes are TRBV5-1 and TRBJ2-1; TRBD2 matches 10 bases. There are 15 residues in the CDR3. Unmatched junction bases numbered 9, after V lost 4 bases and J lost 8 bases. Germline lookup yields CDR1 SGHRS and CDR2 YFSETQ. The CDR3 DNA is TGCGCCAGCAGCATCGCTAGCGGGAGTGTCTATGAGCAGTTCTTC. Residues: CASSIASGSVYEQFF.

This clone has just a few counts. CDR3: CASSSYRSTGELFF. The DNA for the CDR3 is TGTGCCAGCAGCTCGTACAGGTCCACCGGGGAGCTGTTTTTT. This chain connects TRBV11-1 to TRBJ2-2; perhaps TRBD1 as D (5 bases). V was pared by 4 bases and J by 4 bases, with 10 bases between. CDR1 and CDR2 (germline): SGHAT, FQDESV (reference sequence). The CDR3 sequence is 14 residues long.

This clone has more than one count but fewer than ten. The V call is TRBV6-6, the J call TRBJ1-2; D is uncertain. The CDR3 is 13 residues long. Germline V CDR1 and CDR2: MNHNY, SVGAGI (reference sequence). Trimming shortened V by 6 bases and J by 2 bases, and 10 bases separated the two germline ends. The chain's CDR3 is CASSHGRNYGYTF. CDR3 nucleotide sequence: TGTGCCAGCAGCCACGGGAGGAACTATGGCTACACCTTC.